Listed here are 5 T cell receptor beta chains from one sample, sequenced in a study of glioma-infiltrating T cells after dendritic cell vaccination. The data were produced by immunoSEQ multiplex PCR, yet TCRdb's version contains in-frame clones alone and is incomplete. The sample's table shows around 92 clones. The sample was tumor tissue, taken before dendritic cell vaccination. The origin of the receptors is a human donor with glioblastoma.

This rearrangement joins TRBV19 to TRBJ2-5, with 8 bases fitting TRBD1. Germline values: CDR1 LNHDA, CDR2 SQIVND (reference sequence). V lost 5 bases and J lost 5; bases outside the gene matches: 10. The CDR3 is 15 residues long. For the CDR3, the DNA is TGTGCCAGTAGTTTTTCAGGGGGCCGTTGGGAGACCCAGTACTTC. It is translated as CASSFSGGRWETQYF.

This chain joins TRBV7-6 and TRBJ2-3; 11 nucleotides line up with TRBD2. Trimming removed 8 bases from V and 1 base from J; junction bases left unmatched: 2. This CDR3 has 14 residues. Germline V gene lookup returns CDR1 SGHVS and CDR2 FNYEAQ. DNA for the CDR3: TGTGCCAGCCAGGGACTAGCGGGCACAGATACGCAGTATTTT. Its translation is CASQGLAGTDTQYF.

The chain employs TRBV13 and TRBJ2-3; possible D gene TRBD1, 5 bases. Deletions cut 0 bases from V and 2 bases from J, with 12 bases between. Germline CDR1 and CDR2: PRHDT and FYEKMQ (reference sequence). This CDR3 spans 16 amino acids. The CDR3 DNA follows: TGTGCCAGCAGCTTAGGGGGGCTAAGCTACACAGATACGCAGTATTTT. It translates to CASSLGGLSYTDTQYF.

The CDR3 sequence is CASSPTGTPQETQYF. The CDR3 DNA is TGTGCCAGCAGCCCCACCGGGACTCCCCAAGAGACCCAGTACTTC. The V call is TRBV7-9, the J call TRBJ2-5; possibly TRBD2 for D (6 bases). Trimming pared 5 bases from V and 1 base from J, leaving 14 bases between. The CDR3 runs 15 residues. CDR1 is SEHNR, CDR2 FQNEAQ, per germline (reference sequence).

The V call is TRBV21-1, the J call TRBJ1-3. TRBV21-1 is annotated as a pseudogene. The CDR3 spans 17 residues. The chain's CDR3 is CASSNLVATTPRNTIYF. The DNA of the CDR3 is TGTGCCAGCAGTAATTTAGTAGCTACAACACCACGAAACACCATATATTTT.